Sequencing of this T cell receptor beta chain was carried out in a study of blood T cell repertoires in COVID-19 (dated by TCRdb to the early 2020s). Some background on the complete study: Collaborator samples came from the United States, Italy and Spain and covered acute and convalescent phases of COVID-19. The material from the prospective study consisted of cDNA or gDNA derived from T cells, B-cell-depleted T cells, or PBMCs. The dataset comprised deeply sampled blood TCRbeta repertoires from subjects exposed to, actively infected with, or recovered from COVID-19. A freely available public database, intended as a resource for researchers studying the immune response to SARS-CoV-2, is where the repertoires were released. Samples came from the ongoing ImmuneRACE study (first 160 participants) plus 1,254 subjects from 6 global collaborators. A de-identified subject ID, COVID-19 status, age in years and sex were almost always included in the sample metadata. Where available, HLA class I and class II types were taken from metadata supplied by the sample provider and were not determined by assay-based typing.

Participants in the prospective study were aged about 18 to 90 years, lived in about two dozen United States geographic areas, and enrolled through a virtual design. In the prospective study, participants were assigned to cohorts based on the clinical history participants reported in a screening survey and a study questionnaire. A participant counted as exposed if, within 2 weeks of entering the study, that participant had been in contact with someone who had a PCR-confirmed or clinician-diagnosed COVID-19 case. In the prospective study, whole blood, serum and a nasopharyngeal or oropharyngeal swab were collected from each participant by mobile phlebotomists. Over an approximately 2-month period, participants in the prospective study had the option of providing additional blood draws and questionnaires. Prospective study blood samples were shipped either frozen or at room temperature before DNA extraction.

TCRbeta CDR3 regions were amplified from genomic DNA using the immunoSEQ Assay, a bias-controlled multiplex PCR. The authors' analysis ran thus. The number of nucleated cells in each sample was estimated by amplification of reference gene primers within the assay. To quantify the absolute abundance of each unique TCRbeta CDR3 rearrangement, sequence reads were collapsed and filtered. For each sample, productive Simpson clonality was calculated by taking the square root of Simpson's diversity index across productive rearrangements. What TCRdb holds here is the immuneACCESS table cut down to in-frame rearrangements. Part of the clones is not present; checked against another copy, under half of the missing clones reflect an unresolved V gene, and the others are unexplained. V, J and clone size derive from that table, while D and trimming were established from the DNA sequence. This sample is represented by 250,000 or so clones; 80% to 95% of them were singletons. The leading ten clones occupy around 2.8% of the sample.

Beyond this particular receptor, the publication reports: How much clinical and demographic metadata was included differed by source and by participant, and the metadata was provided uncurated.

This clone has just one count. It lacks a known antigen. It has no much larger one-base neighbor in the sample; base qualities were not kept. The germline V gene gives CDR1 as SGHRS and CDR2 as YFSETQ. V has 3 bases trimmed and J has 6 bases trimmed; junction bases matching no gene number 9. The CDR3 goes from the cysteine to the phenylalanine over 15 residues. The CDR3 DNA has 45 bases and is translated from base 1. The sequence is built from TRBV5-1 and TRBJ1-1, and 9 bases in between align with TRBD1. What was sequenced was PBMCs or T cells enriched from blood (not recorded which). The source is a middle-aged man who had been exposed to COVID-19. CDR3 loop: CASSSVGDRVSEAFF. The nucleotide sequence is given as TGCGCCAGCAGCTCGGTTGGGGACAGGGTCTCTGAAGCTTTCTTT.